Listed here is a single T cell receptor beta chain. Its antigen is unknown. This specimen belongs to a study of T-cell memory formation after mild COVID-19. Whole-study findings and limits: Most CD4+ clones that shrank were in CM and EM, while CD8+ ones turned up in EMRA.

The CDR3 covers 12 residues. Germline V gene lookup returns CDR1 SGHTA and CDR2 FQGNSA. The J segment lost 8 bases and the V segment lost 6 bases, leaving 6 bases of the junction unmatched. TCRalpha and TCRbeta libraries used 5'RACE with constant-segment primers and UMIs. Each CDR3 protein gets one entry after TCRdb re-called the 5' RACE reads with MiXCR. Of around 500,000 distinct CDR3 sequences in the sample, about 20% were seen once. V is TRBV7-2 and J is TRBJ1-1, with 7 bases identical to TRBD1. The TCR sequence derives from an adult woman who had mild COVID-19 (a few samples of this study predate the infection). Cell type and time point are not known. The sequencing sample was made of PBMCs or a T cell subset sorted from them (not recorded which). CDR3 DNA sequence: TGTGCCAGCAGTAGACAGGGCAGGGAAGCTTTCTTT. Its protein is CASSRQGREAFF.